Listed below are T cell receptor beta chains from one sample, sequenced in a study of PD-1 blockade in classical Hodgkin lymphoma. Sequencing was performed with immunoSEQ multiplex PCR; in TCRdb, only in-frame clones are kept and a portion is missing. The table has roughly 50,000 clones, 90% seen once. The source was peripheral blood mononuclear cells (PBMCs), collected before the fourth cycle of nivolumab. Receptors were obtained from a human donor with classical Hodgkin lymphoma. The CDR3 runs from the conserved cysteine through the conserved F or W. A D gene is named only where the DNA matches it firmly. Not every row has a clone size; where given, it reads once, few, many or a size class.

j_call v_call clone_size d_call cdr3_nt cdr3_aa
TRBJ2-3 TRBV10-1 NA NA TGCGCCAGCAGTGCTGCAGGGATCGGGAGTGTCACAGATACGCAGTATTTT CASSAAGIGSVTDTQYF
TRBJ1-2 TRBV5-6 NA NA TGTGCCAGCAGCTTGGAGGGGAACTATGGCTACACCTTC CASSLEGNYGYTF
TRBJ1-2 TRBV5-1 NA NA TGCGCCAGCAGCTTGAATAGCCTTACTTATGGCTACACCTTC CASSLNSLTYGYTF
TRBJ1-2 TRBV7-6 NA NA TGTGCCAGCAGCTTAGTTGATGGCTACACCTTC CASSLVDGYTF
TRBJ2-2 TRBV10-3 NA TRBD2 TGTGCCACTCAGGTGGCTAGCGGTAACACCGGGGAGCTGTTTTTT CATQVASGNTGELFF
TRBJ2-3 TRBV5-1 NA TRBD1 TGCGCCAGCAGCTTGAGAAGAATAGGGGGCGGCGATACGCAGTATTTT CASSLRRIGGGDTQYF
TRBJ2-1 TRBV27 NA NA TGTGCCAGCAGTCACTGGACAGATGGGCGGTTATACAATGAGCAGTTCTTC CASSHWTDGRLYNEQFF
TRBJ2-5 TRBV5-1 NA NA TGCGCCAGCAGCCCTTCCGGGACCCCCTTCGTTGAGACCCAGTACTTC CASSPSGTPFVETQYF
TRBJ2-5 TRBV4-1 NA TRBD2 TGCGCCAGCAGTCCAAAATCGGCGGGAGGTGGAGAGACCCAGTACTTC CASSPKSAGGGETQYF
TRBJ2-7 TRBV7-6 NA NA TGTGCCAGCAGCTTGGTGGACAGCTACGAGCAGTACTTC CASSLVDSYEQYF
TRBJ2-2 TRBV5-1 NA TRBD2 TGCGCCAGCAGCTTGGCCGGGGGGGCCCGGGAGCTGTTTTTT CASSLAGGARELFF
TRBJ2-7 TRBV6-5 NA NA TGTGCCAGCAGTTACTCGGGAGAGCAGTACTTC CASSYSGEQYF
TRBJ2-7 TRBV9 NA NA TGTGCCAGCAGCGAGGGGGATTCTTCCTACGAGCAGTACTTC CASSEGDSSYEQYF
TRBJ2-7 TRBV5-6 once NA TGTGCCAGCAGCTTGGACGTGGGCGGGTCCACCTACGAGCAGTACTTC CASSLDVGGSTYEQYF
TRBJ2-1 TRBV6-5 once TRBD1 TGTGCCAGCAGGGGACAGGACTACAATGAGCAGTTCTTC CASRGQDYNEQFF